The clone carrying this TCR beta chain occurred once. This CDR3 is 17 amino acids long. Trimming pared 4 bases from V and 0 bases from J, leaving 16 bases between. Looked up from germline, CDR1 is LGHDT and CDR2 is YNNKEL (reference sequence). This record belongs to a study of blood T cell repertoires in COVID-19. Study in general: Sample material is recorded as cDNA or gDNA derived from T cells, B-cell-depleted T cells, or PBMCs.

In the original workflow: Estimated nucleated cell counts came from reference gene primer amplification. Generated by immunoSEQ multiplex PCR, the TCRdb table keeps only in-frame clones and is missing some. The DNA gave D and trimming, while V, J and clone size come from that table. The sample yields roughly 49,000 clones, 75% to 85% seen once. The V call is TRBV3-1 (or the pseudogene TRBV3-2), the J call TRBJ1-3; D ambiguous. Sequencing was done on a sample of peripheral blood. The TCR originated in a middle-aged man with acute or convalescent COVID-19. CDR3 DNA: TGTGCCAGCAGCCCCCTCGACACGGAAGGCTCTGGAAACACCATATATTTT. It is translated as CASSPLDTEGSGNTIYF.